These 3 T cell receptor beta chains originate from one sample sequenced in a study of cytomegalovirus exposure and HLA in healthy donors. The PCR ran on 60 Vbeta and 13 Jbeta primers. Generated by immunoSEQ multiplex PCR, the TCRdb table keeps only in-frame clones and is missing some. The table includes roughly 100,000 clones, 60% to 80% detected once. Specimen: PBMCs. The receptors were gathered from a man aged 50 or older in good health and CMV-seropositive.

The chain carries TRBV10-3 and TRBJ1-4; TRBD1 might be the D (6 bases). The CDR3 consists of 13 residues. V dropped 10 bases and J dropped 7 bases, with 16 bases sitting between them. Germline V lookup: CDR1 ENHRY, CDR2 SYGVKD. In DNA, the CDR3 is TGTGCCACCAGGAACAGGGATGGTGAAAAACTGTTTTTT. Its protein is CATRNRDGEKLFF.

The V and J genes are TRBV5-4 and TRBJ1-2, with unresolved D. Per the germline V gene, CDR1 is SGHNT and CDR2 is YYREEE (reference sequence). Trimming removed 4 bases from V and 0 bases from J, with 10 bases in between. CDR3 length: 14 residues. The CDR3 region has the DNA TGTGCCAGCAGCCCCTCTTCAGCTAACTATGGCTACACCTTC. Its protein product is CASSPSSANYGYTF.

The rearrangement uses TRBV6-5 and TRBJ1-5, with TRBD1 matching over 8 bases. CDR1 is MNHEY and CDR2 is SVGAGI in the germline V gene. Losses at the gene ends were 11 bases for V and 6 bases for J; bases not matched to a gene: 9. The CDR3 loop spans 13 amino acids. CDR3 sequence (DNA): TGTGCCGCCCTCCAGGGGGCAGGTCAGCCCCAGCATTTT. It yields the protein CAALQGAGQPQHF.